These T cell receptor beta chains were read from a single sample in a study of spatial heterogeneity in lung cancer. One entry per CDR3 protein, called by TCRdb with MiXCR from the 5' RACE reads. The sample has 2,500 to 3,500 distinct CDR3 sequences; roughly 40% are singletons. The specimen comprised PBMCs, sampled at surgery. The receptors derive from a male donor with early-stage non-small cell lung cancer. The CDR3 runs from the conserved cysteine through the conserved F or W.

TRBJ2-7 | TRBV4-1 | CASSQGQGNYEQYF
TRBJ1-2 | TRBV7-9 | CASSLTADYTF
TRBJ2-2 | TRBV13 | CASSLGLAGVTGELFF
TRBJ2-1 | TRBV18 | CASSSSSGTGDPIVAYNEQFF
TRBJ2-7 | TRBV29-1 | CSARQGSPYEQYF
TRBJ2-3 | TRBV11-3 | CASSLADTQYF
TRBJ2-1 | TRBV10-3 | CAITPGTTPEQFF
TRBJ2-7 | TRBV20-1 | CSRRGGTGGPNEQYF
TRBJ1-1 | TRBV12-2 | CASRLTATHTLNTEAFF
TRBJ2-3 | TRBV11-2 | CASTPPSADTQYF
TRBJ2-5 | TRBV4-2 | CASSQAEQGGEETQYF
TRBJ1-1 | TRBV12-3/TRBV12-4 | CASTNPGRGGTEAFF
TRBJ2-2 | TRBV27 | CASSFRGELFF
TRBJ2-1 | TRBV11-2 | CASSLFRGPSGSNEQFF
TRBJ1-4 | TRBV7-9 | CASSPRFTMRPNEKLFF
TRBJ2-3 | TRBV5-1 | CASSPQAGAGDTQYF
TRBJ1-4 | TRBV28 | CASRTDPPPPNEKLFF
TRBJ2-7 | TRBV20-1 | CSAPGTGDSYEQYF
TRBJ2-5 | TRBV18 | CASSSGTDKETQYF
TRBJ2-4 | TRBV29-1 | CSVEAGAKNIQYF
TRBJ1-2 | TRBV15 | CATSSNYGYTF
TRBJ2-1 | TRBV29-1 | CSVEALLAGDNNEQFF
TRBJ2-5 | TRBV28 | CASQTRGGGETQYF
TRBJ2-1 | TRBV28 | CASSLEPRDRGYNEQFF
TRBJ2-1 | TRBV19 | CASSIGRGGLVGRSNEQFF